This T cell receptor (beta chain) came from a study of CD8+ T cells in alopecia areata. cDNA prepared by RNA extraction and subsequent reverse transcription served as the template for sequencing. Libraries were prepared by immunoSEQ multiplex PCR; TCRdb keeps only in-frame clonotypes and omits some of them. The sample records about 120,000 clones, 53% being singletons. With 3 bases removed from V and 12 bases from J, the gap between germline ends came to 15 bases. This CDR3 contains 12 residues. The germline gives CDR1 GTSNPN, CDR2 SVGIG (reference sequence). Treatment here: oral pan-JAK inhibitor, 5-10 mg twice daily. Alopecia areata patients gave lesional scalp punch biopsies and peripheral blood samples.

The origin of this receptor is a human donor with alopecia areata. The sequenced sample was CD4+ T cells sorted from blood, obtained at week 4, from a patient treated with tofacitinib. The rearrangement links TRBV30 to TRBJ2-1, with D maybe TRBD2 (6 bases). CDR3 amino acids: CAWRSRGIRQFF. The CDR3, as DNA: TGTGCCTGGAGGTCTCGGGGGATCAGGCAGTTCTTC.